This passage covers 3 T cell receptor beta chains from one sample sequenced in a study of vaccination effects on CD4 cells after COVID-19. This table comes from immunoSEQ multiplex PCR, and its TCRdb copy is limited to in-frame clones, with some not included. Among approximately 58,000 clones, around three quarters were seen once, and the ten largest hold 2.5% to 3.5%. CD4+ T cells were isolated after around 10 days of culture. Antigen specificity for these receptors is unknown. The sample consisted of CD4+ T cells from PBMCs cultured without peptide, taken before COVID-19 vaccination. These receptors were taken from a human donor who received a COVID-19 vaccine.

The V gene is TRBV6-2 or TRBV6-3, the J gene TRBJ2-1; 7 nucleotides align to TRBD2. Germline loops: CDR1 MNHEY, CDR2 SVGEGT. V gave up 0 bases and J gave up 4 bases; unmatched junction bases: 6. The CDR3 is made up of 16 amino acids. For the CDR3, the DNA is TGTGCCAGCAGTTACTCAATCAGCGGGATATACAATGAGCAGTTCTTC. It codes for CASSYSISGIYNEQFF.

This clone was observed a single time. The chain joins TRBV2 to TRBJ2-5; D may be TRBD1 or TRBD2 (7 bases each). This CDR3 comprises 14 residues. From germline, CDR1 is SNHLY and CDR2 FYNNEI. Deletions cut 2 bases from V and 4 bases from J, with 11 bases between. This CDR3 reads CASSEQGGRETQYF. The CDR3, as DNA: TGTGCCAGCAGTGAACAGGGGGGGAGAGAGACCCAGTACTTC.

The V and J genes are TRBV28 and TRBJ1-2; TRBD1 is a possible D gene (6 bases). CDR1 is MDHEN, CDR2 SYDVKM, per germline. This CDR3 comprises 12 residues. V was shortened by 6 bases and J by 7 bases, with 12 bases between the two germline ends. CDR3 nucleotides: TGTGCCAGCAGCACGGGGGGGCTTGGCTACACCTTC. It specifies CASSTGGLGYTF.